The TCR beta chain under discussion was sequenced for a study of shared clonotypes between healthy human individuals. V gave up 1 base and J gave up 5 bases; unmatched junction bases: 6. The CDR3 length is 15 residues. Germline V gives CDR1 MDHEN, CDR2 SYDVKM. Assay used: immunoSEQ multiplex PCR; TCRdb lists only in-frame clones, some missing. The sample lists some 1.5 million clones; roughly 97% were seen once. Study results and caveats: In this cohort, only blood was sampled, and tissue repertoires likely differ.

With respect to this clone: What it binds is unknown.

V is TRBV28 and J is TRBJ2-3; 7 bases match TRBD2. The sequence was collected from a man aged 25-45 years in good health. Sample: naive CD4+ T cells sorted from blood. Subset reported: CD45RA+ positively selected. The chain's CDR3 is CASSLLRGEGDTQYF. CDR3 in DNA: TGTGCCAGCAGTTTATTACGCGGGGAGGGAGATACGCAGTATTTT.